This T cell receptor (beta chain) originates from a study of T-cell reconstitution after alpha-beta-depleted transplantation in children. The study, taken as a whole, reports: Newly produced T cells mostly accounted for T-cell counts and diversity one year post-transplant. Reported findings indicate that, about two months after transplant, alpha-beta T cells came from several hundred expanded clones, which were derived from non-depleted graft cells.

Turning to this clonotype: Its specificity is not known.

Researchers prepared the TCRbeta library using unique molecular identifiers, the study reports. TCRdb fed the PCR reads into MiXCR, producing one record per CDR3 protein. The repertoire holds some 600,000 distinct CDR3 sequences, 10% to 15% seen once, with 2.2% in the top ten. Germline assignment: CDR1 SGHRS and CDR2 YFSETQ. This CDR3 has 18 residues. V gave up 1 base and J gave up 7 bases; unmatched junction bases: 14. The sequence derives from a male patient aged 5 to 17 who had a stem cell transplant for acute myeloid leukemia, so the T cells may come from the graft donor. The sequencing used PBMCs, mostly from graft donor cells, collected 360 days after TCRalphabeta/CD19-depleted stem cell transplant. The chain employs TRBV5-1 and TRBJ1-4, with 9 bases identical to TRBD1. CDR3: CASSLSGTGNSMGEKLFF. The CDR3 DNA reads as TGCGCCAGCAGCTTGTCCGGGACAGGGAATTCCATGGGTGAAAAACTGTTTTTT. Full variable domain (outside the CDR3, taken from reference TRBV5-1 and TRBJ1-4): KAGVTQTPRYLIKTRGQQVTLSCSPISGHRSVSWYQQTPGQGLQFLFEYFSETQRNKGNFPGRFSGRQFSNSRSEMNVSTLELGDSALYLCASSLSGTGNSMGEKLFFGSGTQLSVL.